This entry lists 20 T cell receptor beta chains sequenced from one sample in a study of blood T cell repertoires in COVID-19. Only in-frame clones appear in the TCRdb table, and some are missing; sequencing was by immunoSEQ multiplex PCR. The sample lists more than 150,000 clones, approximately 84% occurring once. Sequenced: peripheral blood. The receptors here all came from a human donor in a cohort sampled during active COVID-19.

The chain has TRBV5-4 and TRBJ1-1; weak D call: TRBD1 (5 bases). This CDR3 region has 13 residues. Per germline, CDR1 SGHNT and CDR2 YYREEE (reference sequence). Trimming removed 4 bases from V and 4 bases from J, with 11 bases in between. CDR3 amino acids: CASSPAGVTEAFF. The CDR3 DNA follows: TGTGCCAGCAGCCCGGCGGGGGTCACTGAAGCTTTCTTT.

As to this clone: The junction does not match germline at one end; this may be a read error. The chain couples TRBV12-3 or TRBV12-4 to TRBJ1-1, with D possibly TRBD1 on 6 matching bases. This CDR3 has 11 residues. CDR3 sequence reads: CASSFADRSVF. The DNA of the CDR3 is TGTGCCAGCAGTTTTGCGGACAGATCGGTCTTT.

The DNA for the CDR3 is TGTGCCTGGAGTTTTACGGGTAGCACTGAAGCTTTCTTT. Its protein is CAWSFTGSTEAFF. The chain uses TRBV30 and TRBJ1-1, with D unclear. Trimming stripped 2 bases from V and 4 bases from J, with 11 bases between. CDR3 length equals 13 residues. Germline values: CDR1 GTSNPN, CDR2 SVGIG (reference sequence).

The genes are TRBV6-1 and TRBJ1-4, with TRBD1 matching over 7 bases. CDR3 size: 14 residues. Germline CDR1 MNHNS, CDR2 SASEGT. V was clipped by 3 bases and J by 6 bases; unmatched bases: 4. The CDR3 loop is CASSDPDRDEKLFF. CDR3 sequence (DNA): TGTGCCAGCAGTGATCCTGACAGGGATGAAAAACTGTTTTTT.

The rearrangement joins TRBV6-4 to TRBJ2-5; 8 nucleotides match TRBD1. The trim removed 0 bases at V and 2 bases at J, leaving 5 bases unmatched. Germline V gene sequence: CDR1 MRHNA, CDR2 SNTAGT. This CDR3 spans 16 amino acids. The CDR3 sequence: CASSDSVRGLQETQYF. CDR3 coding DNA: TGTGCCAGCAGTGACTCTGTCAGGGGGCTTCAAGAGACCCAGTACTTC.

V and J are TRBV7-9 and TRBJ1-1; 8 nucleotides line up with TRBD1. CDR1 and CDR2 from the germline V gene are SEHNR and FQNEAQ (reference sequence). The junction had 8 bases not matched to a gene; V was cut back by 2 bases and J by 0 bases. The CDR3 consists of 17 residues. This CDR3 is CASSLFSLDRVNTEAFF. The CDR3 DNA sequence: TGTGCCAGCAGCTTATTTAGTTTGGACAGGGTGAACACTGAAGCTTTCTTT.

The chain employs TRBV6-5 and TRBJ1-1; TRBD1 is a possible D gene (5 bases). The CDR3 is made up of 15 amino acids. CDR1 and CDR2 from the germline V gene are MNHEY and SVGAGI. Trimming took 7 bases from V and 0 from J, leaving 15 bases between them. CDR3 DNA: TGTGCCAGCACCCAACCGGGACTGATGAACACTGAAGCTTTCTTT. It codes for CASTQPGLMNTEAFF.

The rearrangement joins TRBV18 to TRBJ2-3; 8 positions agree with TRBD2. With 2 bases clipped from V and 2 bases from J, the junction kept 3 bases outside the gene matches. CDR3 size: 15 residues. Germline-derived CDR1 and CDR2 are KGHSH and LQKENI. The CDR3 region is CASSPSSGATDTQYF. The CDR3 DNA is TGTGCCAGCTCACCAAGTAGCGGGGCCACAGATACGCAGTATTTT.

This rearrangement joins TRBV5-1 to TRBJ2-2; 14 positions match TRBD2. The CDR3 has 20 residues. The V and J ends lost 4 bases and 2 bases, in that order; junction bases with no gene match: 13. CDR1 is SGHRS and CDR2 is YFSETQ in the germline V gene. CDR3: CASSRLPGLAGDPNTGELFF. As DNA, the CDR3 is TGCGCCAGCAGCCGGCTACCGGGACTAGCGGGGGACCCAAACACCGGGGAGCTGTTTTTT.

This CDR3 reads CASSFAAASGGSPLHF. The CDR3, as DNA: TGTGCCAGCAGTTTCGCAGCCGCTAGCGGAGGTTCACCCCTCCACTTT. J is TRBJ1-6 and V is TRBV27; D not certain. Germline CDR1 is MNHEY and CDR2 is SMNVEV (reference sequence). CDR3 length equals 16 residues. The V end was cut by 3 bases, the J end by 9 bases, with 18 bases between.

This sequence joins TRBV15 and TRBJ1-4; the D gene is possibly TRBD1 (5 bases). Germline V gene data show CDR1 as LNHNV and CDR2 as YYDKDF (reference sequence). This CDR3 has 14 residues. V lost 8 bases, J lost 5 bases, and 15 bases lay in between. In DNA form, the CDR3 reads TGTGCCACCGCGTCCTTGACAGTGAATGAAAAACTGTTTTTT. Translation gives CATASLTVNEKLFF.

The chain joins TRBV27 to TRBJ1-5, with 8 nucleotides matching TRBD1. Per the germline V gene, CDR1 is MNHEY and CDR2 is SMNVEV (reference sequence). The ends lost 3 bases at V and 0 bases at J; junction bases unmatched: 4. This CDR3 spans 16 amino acids. The CDR3 DNA reads TGTGCCAGCAGTTTTTCGGACAGGGTTAGCAATCAGCCCCAGCATTTT. Encoded protein: CASSFSDRVSNQPQHF.

The rearrangement links TRBV2 to TRBJ1-1, with D possibly matching TRBD1 (6 bases). The germline gives CDR1 SNHLY, CDR2 FYNNEI. Trimming removed 8 bases from V and 0 bases from J, with 16 bases in between. This CDR3 has 15 residues. The CDR3 nucleotides are TGTGCCAGCGCGCCAAGAGACAGGTTGAACACTGAAGCTTTCTTT. Encoded protein: CASAPRDRLNTEAFF.

V usage is TRBV4-2 and J usage is TRBJ2-3; 12 bases line up with TRBD2. The CDR3 has 17 amino acids. The V segment lost 2 bases and the J segment 0 bases; nucleotides outside the gene matches: 3. Germline CDR1 reads LGHNA; CDR2 reads YNFKEQ. The chain's CDR3 is CASSQLAGGKSTDTQYF. The CDR3 coding sequence is TGTGCCAGCAGCCAACTAGCGGGGGGGAAGAGCACAGATACGCAGTATTTT.

The genes are TRBV7-9 and TRBJ1-2; 8 nucleotides agree with TRBD1. From germline, CDR1 is SEHNR and CDR2 FQNEAQ (reference sequence). The CDR3 has 14 amino acids. Trimming removed 2 bases from V and 7 bases from J; junction bases left unmatched: 6. The CDR3 loop reads CASSLSQGEGGYTF. DNA of the CDR3: TGTGCCAGCAGCTTATCACAGGGGGAAGGTGGCTACACCTTC. The variable domain in full, with the rest retrieved from reference TRBV7-9 and TRBJ1-2, is DTGVSQNPRHKITKRGQNVTFRCDPISEHNRLYWYRQTLGQGPEFLTYFQNEAQLEKSRLLSDRFSAERPKGSFSTLEIQRTEQGDSAMYLCASSLSQGEGGYTFGSGTRLTVV.

J is TRBJ1-2 and V is TRBV7-9; no clear D gene. Trimming pared 3 bases from V and 2 bases from J, leaving 7 bases between. Germline CDR1 and CDR2: SEHNR and FQNEAQ (reference sequence). The CDR3 is 13 residues long. The CDR3 is CASSFAGNYGYTF. The CDR3 DNA is TGTGCCAGCAGCTTCGCCGGGAACTATGGCTACACCTTC.

The chain has TRBV19 and TRBJ1-2; 10 positions agree with TRBD1. The CDR3 totals 13 residues. V trimming: 5 bases; J trimming: 7 bases; junction bases outside the gene matches: 4. From germline, CDR1 is LNHDA and CDR2 SQIVND (reference sequence). The CDR3 DNA is TGTGCCAGTAGTGAGACAGGGGGCAGTGGCTACACCTTC. Protein product: CASSETGGSGYTF.

The chain recombines TRBV20-1 with TRBJ2-7, with D possibly TRBD1 on 6 matching bases. CDR1 and CDR2 from the germline V gene are DFQATT and SNEGSKA (reference sequence). This CDR3 is built from 14 residues. V gave up 3 bases and J gave up 6 bases, with 18 bases separating them. CDR3 sequence reads: CSASPGASSIEQYF. CDR3 DNA: TGCAGTGCTAGTCCAGGGGCCAGTTCGATCGAGCAGTACTTC.

The sample holds a few counts of this clone. The chain is built from TRBV7-9 and TRBJ1-1; D is perhaps TRBD1 (5 bases). The CDR3 runs 15 residues. CDR1 and CDR2 from the germline V gene are SEHNR and FQNEAQ (reference sequence). Trimming removed 5 bases from V and 3 bases from J, with 16 bases in between. The DNA of the CDR3 is TGTGCCAGCAGCCCCGGTGTGGGGGGTTACACTGAAGCTTTCTTT. Translated, it gives CASSPGVGGYTEAFF.

The chain couples TRBV3-1 (or the pseudogene TRBV3-2) to TRBJ2-5; D unresolved. This CDR3 has 14 amino acids. Trimming pared 0 bases from V and 9 bases from J, leaving 14 bases between. CDR1 is LGHDT and CDR2 is YNNKEL in the germline V gene (reference sequence). The CDR3: CASSQDKSGSAQYF. CDR3 DNA sequence: TGTGCCAGCAGCCAAGACAAATCAGGTTCGGCCCAGTACTTC.